Listed here are 32 T cell receptor beta chains from one sample, sequenced in a study of identical twins (dated by TCRdb to about 2016). The library was made by 5' RACE. The reads were generated on an Illumina HiSeq 2000. The public reads were reanalyzed by TCRdb: fastp trimming at Q25, MiXCR alignment, in-frame beta chains only. Under each unique CDR3 protein, matching rows form one entry showing the most common genes and DNA. Recorded for this sample are hundreds of thousands of distinct CDR3 sequences; roughly 18% of them occurred a single time. The ten largest clones add up to under 15% of the sample. This sample was shared with a second study, whose subject was T cells expressing NK-cell markers.

The sample comprised PBMCs. The source is a woman aged 18-29 years in good health.

In this sample, this clonotype turned up once. This chain joins TRBV4-1 and TRBJ2-3; D gene uncertain. Germline assignment: CDR1 MGHRA and CDR2 YSYEKL. This CDR3 contains 16 residues. The V end lost 1 base, the J end lost 5 bases, and 16 bases lay between the germline ends. The CDR3 DNA reads TGCGCCAGCAGCCAAGGAAATGGGCCTCCTCAAGATACGCAGTATTTT. This sequence encodes CASSQGNGPPQDTQYF.

The rearrangement joins TRBV11-3 to TRBJ2-4; D perhaps matches TRBD2 (6 bases). The CDR3 is made up of 14 amino acids. Trimming took off 1 base at V and 9 bases at J, with 13 bases between the two ends. The germline V gene has CDR1 SGHNT and CDR2 YENEEA. CDR3 in DNA: TGTGCCAGCAGCTTAGCTACGATGCGGGGCATTCAGTACTTC. Amino acid sequence: CASSLATMRGIQYF.

This clonotype was detected a few times. This rearrangement joins TRBV20-1 to TRBJ2-7, with 12 bases aligning to TRBD2. V lost 6 bases and J lost 3; bases outside the gene matches: 9. Germline CDR1 reads DFQATT; CDR2 reads SNEGSKA (reference sequence). The length of the CDR3 is 15 residues. The CDR3 DNA reads TGCAGTGCCTGGACTAGCGGGACCTCAAACTACGAGCAGTACTTC. It encodes CSAWTSGTSNYEQYF.

The chain is built from TRBV10-2 and TRBJ2-7; D is possibly TRBD1 (6 bases). The ends were cut back, 6 bases at V and 8 bases at J, with 23 bases in the middle. Germline V gene sequence: CDR1 WSHSY, CDR2 SAAADI. The CDR3 totals 15 residues. CDR3 in DNA: TGCGCCAGCAGCCTATGGGGGCAGACCCTTACGCAGCAGTACTTC. This gives the protein CASSLWGQTLTQQYF.

This clonotype turned up a few times. The chain has TRBV12-3 or TRBV12-4 and TRBJ2-3; a weak D match, TRBD2 (6 bases). V dropped 5 bases and J dropped 5 bases, with 14 bases sitting between them. The length of the CDR3 is 14 residues. CDR3 in DNA: TGTGCCAGCAGTGGCGGACTGGGGGGAGATACGCAGTATTTT. Encoded protein: CASSGGLGGDTQYF.

The chain links TRBV13 to TRBJ2-7; D possibly uses TRBD1 or TRBD2 (6 bases each). Per germline, CDR1 PRHDT and CDR2 FYEKMQ (reference sequence). V lost 5 bases, J lost 4 bases, and 12 bases lay in between. CDR3 size: 13 residues. CDR3 nucleotide sequence: TGTGCCAGCAGCCAGAGGGGGGAGTACGAGCAGTACTTC. Its translation is CASSQRGEYEQYF.

This chain uses TRBV7-3 with TRBJ2-1; 9 bases fit TRBD2. Germline CDR1 SGHTA, CDR2 FQGTGA. The CDR3 length is 15 residues. Trimming removed 5 bases from V and 7 bases from J; junction bases left unmatched: 9. Here the CDR3 reads CASSLIAGEANEQFF. CDR3 coding DNA: TGTGCCAGCAGCCTGATAGCGGGGGAGGCGAATGAGCAGTTCTTC.

This clonotype was seen a handful of times. V and J are TRBV10-3 and TRBJ1-1; the D is unclear. There are 12 residues in the CDR3. Germline V gene sequence: CDR1 ENHRY, CDR2 SYGVKD. V lost 3 bases and J 7 bases, leaving 9 bases between the germline ends. The CDR3 region is CAISEGPGEAFF. CDR3 sequence (DNA): TGTGCCATCAGTGAAGGTCCCGGTGAAGCTTTCTTT.

The gene calls are TRBV6-5 and TRBJ2-7, with a weak D call TRBD1 (6 bases). The CDR3 consists of 15 residues. CDR1 is MNHEY, CDR2 SVGAGI, per germline. Trimming cost V 0 bases and J 0 bases, with 9 bases left between them. CDR3 in DNA: TGTGCCAGCAGTTACTCGCCGGACAGCTCCTACGAGCAGTACTTC. It translates to CASSYSPDSSYEQYF.

The table lists this clonotype with a few counts. V and J are TRBV20-1 and TRBJ2-3; no definite D call. Germline assignment: CDR1 DFQATT and CDR2 SNEGSKA (reference sequence). V lost 5 bases and J 6 bases, leaving 12 bases between the germline ends. The CDR3 has 12 residues. Here the CDR3 reads CSAPMSGDTQYF. The CDR3 DNA follows: TGCAGTGCTCCGATGAGTGGGGATACGCAGTATTTT.

This clonotype has just a few counts. The chain links TRBV6-5 to TRBJ2-3; D unclear. This CDR3 is 15 amino acids long. Germline V lookup: CDR1 MNHEY, CDR2 SVGAGI. The germline V and J ends were trimmed by 0 bases and 1 base, with 8 bases remaining between them. This chain's CDR3 is CASSYSRRRTDTQYF. In DNA, the CDR3 is TGTGCCAGCAGTTACTCGAGGCGGCGCACAGATACGCAGTATTTT.

This chain links TRBV20-1 with TRBJ2-1; 9 bases match TRBD2. J was trimmed by 9 bases and V by 0 bases; bases with no gene match: 9. This CDR3 contains 15 residues. Germline-derived CDR1 and CDR2 are DFQATT and SNEGSKA (reference sequence). CDR3 DNA sequence: TGCAGTGCTAGAGATCGGTTAGCGGGAGTCAGTGAGCAGTTCTTC. Translation gives CSARDRLAGVSEQFF.

This clonotype was seen more than once but under ten times. This chain joins TRBV15 and TRBJ1-1; 7 nucleotides align to TRBD1. With V trimmed by 3 bases and J by 11 bases, 6 bases remained unmatched. Germline lookup yields CDR1 LNHNV and CDR2 YYDKDF (reference sequence). This CDR3 spans 12 amino acids. CDR3 coding DNA: TGTGCCACCAGCAGCGACAGGGTCGGGGCTTTCTTT. As protein: CATSSDRVGAFF.

At least ten counts were recorded for this clonotype. The chain couples TRBV5-1 to TRBJ2-3, with a tentative D call TRBD2 (5 bases). CDR3 size: 14 residues. The V gene lost 2 bases and the J gene lost 8 bases, with 15 bases spanning the gap. Germline lookup yields CDR1 SGHRS and CDR2 YFSETQ. The CDR3 nucleotides are TGCGCCAGCAGCTTTTCGGGGAAGGAGGTTACGCAGTATTTT. Translating gives CASSFSGKEVTQYF.

This rearrangement joins TRBV18 to TRBJ2-1; TRBD2 agrees at 9 bases. J was trimmed by 5 bases and V by 1 base; bases with no gene match: 6. The CDR3 has 16 residues. Germline values: CDR1 KGHSH, CDR2 LQKENI. The chain's CDR3 is CASSPRRLAGHNEQFF. DNA of the CDR3: TGTGCCAGCTCACCACGGCGTCTAGCGGGGCACAATGAGCAGTTCTTC.

This sequence joins TRBV5-1 and TRBJ2-4; no reliable D call. CDR1 is SGHRS, CDR2 YFSETQ, per germline. V was cut by 4 bases and J by 5 bases, with 7 bases left in between. The length of the CDR3 is 12 residues. Here the CDR3 reads CASSGPENIQYF. The CDR3 DNA is TGCGCCAGCAGCGGTCCAGAAAACATTCAGTACTTC. Full variable domain (missing parts from reference TRBV5-1 and TRBJ2-4): KAGVTQTPRYLIKTRGQQVTLSCSPISGHRSVSWYQQTPGQGLQFLFEYFSETQRNKGNFPGRFSGRQFSNSRSEMNVSTLELGDSALYLCASSGPENIQYFGAGTRLSVL.

This clonotype was seen a few times. The chain joins TRBV12-3 or TRBV12-4 to TRBJ1-1, with D tentatively TRBD1 (6 bases). This CDR3 has 14 residues. The V end was cut by 6 bases, the J end by 0 bases, with 11 bases between. The CDR3 reads CASSTDRMNTEAFF. As DNA, the CDR3 is TGTGCCAGCAGCACCGACAGGATGAACACTGAAGCTTTCTTT.

The table lists this clonotype with a count of one. The CDR3 DNA follows: TGTGCCATCAGTGAGCCAGGGCGCACTGGGGCCAACGTCCTGACTTTC. Translated: CAISEPGRTGANVLTF. The V and J genes are TRBV10-3 and TRBJ2-6; D is possibly TRBD1 (5 bases). This CDR3 has 16 residues. Per the germline V gene, CDR1 is ENHRY and CDR2 is SYGVKD. Trimming took off 2 bases at V and 2 bases at J, with 10 bases between the two ends.

This clonotype was counted a few times. This sequence joins TRBV7-9 and TRBJ1-2; D is ambiguous. This CDR3 is 15 amino acids long. Per the germline V gene, CDR1 is SEHNR and CDR2 is FQNEAQ (reference sequence). The V gene lost 1 base and the J gene lost 0 bases, with 9 bases spanning the gap. The CDR3 reads CASSLELAPNYGYTF. The DNA of the CDR3 is TGTGCCAGCAGCTTAGAGTTGGCACCTAACTATGGCTACACCTTC.

This clonotype was counted between two and nine times. The chain combines TRBV12-3 or TRBV12-4 with TRBJ2-5, with a weak D call TRBD1 (5 bases). V was trimmed by 6 bases and J by 5 bases, leaving 10 bases between them. This CDR3 comprises 12 residues. In DNA form, the CDR3 reads TGTGCCAGCAGCTCCAAGGGGGAGACCCAGTACTTC. Translating it yields CASSSKGETQYF.

This clonotype showed up just a few times. The chain is built from TRBV7-2 and TRBJ2-7; 8 bases map to TRBD2. CDR3 length: 15 residues. J gave up 6 bases and V 5 bases, and 12 bases lay outside the gene matches. Germline CDR1 is SGHTA and CDR2 is FQGNSA. Here the CDR3 DNA reads TGTGCCAGCAGCCCTGTCGCGGGAGGTGCTCGCGAGCAGTACTTC. Protein product: CASSPVAGGAREQYF.

V is TRBV6-1 and J is TRBJ2-1; no firm D call. The CDR3 is made up of 13 amino acids. CDR1 MNHNS and CDR2 SASEGT come from the germline V gene. V gave up 2 bases and J gave up 5 bases, with 7 bases separating them. As DNA, the CDR3 is TGTGCCAGCAGTGAAACCAGAAACAATGAGCAGTTCTTC. Amino acid sequence: CASSETRNNEQFF.

This clonotype has a handful of counts. CDR3 sequence: CSARPHPGGAYNEQFF. CDR3 nucleotide sequence: TGCAGTGCTAGACCCCACCCCGGGGGAGCCTACAATGAGCAGTTCTTC. V is TRBV20-1 and J is TRBJ2-1, with D tentatively TRBD2 (6 bases). Germline CDR1 is DFQATT and CDR2 is SNEGSKA (reference sequence). This CDR3 region has 16 residues. V shed 2 bases and J shed 2 bases, with 16 bases lying between them.

V usage is TRBV7-9 and J usage is TRBJ2-3; a weak D match, TRBD1 (5 bases). The CDR3 contains 16 residues. Looked up from germline, CDR1 is SEHNR and CDR2 is FQNEAQ (reference sequence). Trimming cost V 4 bases and J 2 bases, with 16 bases left between them. The CDR3 reads CASSSRARQFTDTQYF. The DNA of the CDR3 is TGTGCCAGCAGCTCTCGGGCCCGACAGTTCACAGATACGCAGTATTTT.

The J gene is TRBJ2-1, the V gene TRBV20-1; 7 nucleotides match TRBD2. The germline V gene encodes CDR1 DFQATT and CDR2 SNEGSKA (reference sequence). Trimming removed 3 bases from V and 6 bases from J; junction bases left unmatched: 17. The CDR3 is made up of 17 amino acids. CDR3 in amino acids: CSASELTGASGINEQFF. DNA of the CDR3: TGCAGTGCTAGCGAATTGACCGGGGCTAGCGGCATCAATGAGCAGTTCTTC.

This chain links TRBV7-6 with TRBJ2-3; 10 nucleotides line up with TRBD2. V lost 2 bases to trimming and J lost 4 bases; unmatched junction nucleotides: 6. The CDR3 loop spans 16 amino acids. CDR1 is SGHVS and CDR2 is FNYEAQ in the germline V gene. The CDR3 region is CASSLPQAGGADTQYF. Written as DNA, the CDR3 is TGTGCCAGCAGCTTACCCCAAGCGGGAGGGGCAGATACGCAGTATTTT.

The rearrangement joins TRBV5-6 to TRBJ2-5, with D maybe TRBD1 (6 bases). The germline V gene has CDR1 SGHDT and CDR2 YYEEEE. This CDR3 comprises 14 residues. V lost 3 bases and J 10 bases, leaving 19 bases between the germline ends. The CDR3, as DNA: TGTGCCAGCAGCTCCTTCAGGACAGAAGTAGTCCAGTACTTC. Its translation: CASSSFRTEVVQYF.

The chain uses TRBV6-2 or TRBV6-3 and TRBJ2-3; 8 bases line up with TRBD2. V shed 6 bases and J 6 bases; nucleotides not matched to a gene: 11. This CDR3 has 15 amino acids. Per germline, CDR1 MNHEY and CDR2 SVGEGT. The CDR3 nucleotides read TGTGCCAGCAGGCGCGTAGCGGGGAACCGGGATACGCAGTATTTT. Protein: CASRRVAGNRDTQYF.

This clonotype came up many times. This chain links TRBV20-1 with TRBJ2-7; 9 nucleotides line up with TRBD2. The germline V gene encodes CDR1 DFQATT and CDR2 SNEGSKA (reference sequence). This CDR3 has 17 residues. Germline trimming cut 0 bases from V and 2 bases from J; bases unmatched to any gene: 11. The CDR3 bases are TGCAGTGCTAGAGATAGCGGGAGTAAGAGGGGGACCTACGAGCAGTACTTC. It is translated as CSARDSGSKRGTYEQYF.

The V gene is TRBV11-2, the J gene TRBJ2-7; D remains unclear. The CDR3 length is 13 residues. V was cut by 0 bases and J by 9 bases, with 12 bases left in between. Looked up from germline, CDR1 is SGHAT and CDR2 is FQNNGV. CDR3 bases: TGTGCCAGCAGCTTAGAGGACCCCAGCTGGCAGTACTTC. Translated: CASSLEDPSWQYF.

This clonotype was seen more than once but under ten times. This chain joins TRBV6-1 and TRBJ2-4; possibly TRBD1 for D (5 bases). Germline CDR1 and CDR2: MNHNS and SASEGT. The CDR3 totals 13 residues. V was pared by 6 bases and J by 4 bases, with 10 bases between. The CDR3 bases are TGTGCCAGCAGAGCAGGGCAGAAAAACATTCAGTACTTC. As protein: CASRAGQKNIQYF.

This clonotype was detected a few times. The DNA for the CDR3 is TGTGCCAGCAGCTTATATCCCAATGACAGATCCTACGAGCAGTACTTC. Protein product: CASSLYPNDRSYEQYF. V and J are TRBV7-2 and TRBJ2-7; weak D call: TRBD1 (5 bases). Trimming left V 2 bases short and J 1 base short, with 15 bases between. The CDR3 is 16 residues long. Germline V gives CDR1 SGHTA, CDR2 FQGNSA.